A single sample is the source of the 2 T cell receptor beta chains below, sequenced in a study of T cell responses to AZD1222 COVID-19 vaccine. Sequencing used immunoSEQ multiplex PCR; TCRdb keeps in-frame clones, though not all of them. The sample consists of tens of thousands of clones, roughly 87% of them appearing once. The sequencing used peripheral blood, collected on day 0 of AZD1222 vaccination. All receptors derive from an adult in good health.

V gene TRBV2 combines with J gene TRBJ1-6; D gene unclear. Trimming stripped 2 bases from V and 7 bases from J, with 12 bases between. Germline V CDR1 and CDR2: SNHLY, FYNNEI. The CDR3 has 15 residues. Here the CDR3 DNA reads TGTGCCAGCAGTGAACGGGCTTTTCGAAATTCACCCCTCCACTTT. Amino acids: CASSERAFRNSPLHF.

The chain uses TRBV27 and TRBJ2-7; 7 bases are a match to TRBD1. CDR1 is MNHEY, CDR2 SMNVEV, per germline (reference sequence). V lost 5 bases to trimming and J lost 5 bases; unmatched junction nucleotides: 9. The CDR3 contains 14 residues. This CDR3 is CASSPQGQFNEQYF. Here the CDR3 DNA reads TGTGCCAGCAGTCCCCAGGGACAGTTTAACGAGCAGTACTTC.